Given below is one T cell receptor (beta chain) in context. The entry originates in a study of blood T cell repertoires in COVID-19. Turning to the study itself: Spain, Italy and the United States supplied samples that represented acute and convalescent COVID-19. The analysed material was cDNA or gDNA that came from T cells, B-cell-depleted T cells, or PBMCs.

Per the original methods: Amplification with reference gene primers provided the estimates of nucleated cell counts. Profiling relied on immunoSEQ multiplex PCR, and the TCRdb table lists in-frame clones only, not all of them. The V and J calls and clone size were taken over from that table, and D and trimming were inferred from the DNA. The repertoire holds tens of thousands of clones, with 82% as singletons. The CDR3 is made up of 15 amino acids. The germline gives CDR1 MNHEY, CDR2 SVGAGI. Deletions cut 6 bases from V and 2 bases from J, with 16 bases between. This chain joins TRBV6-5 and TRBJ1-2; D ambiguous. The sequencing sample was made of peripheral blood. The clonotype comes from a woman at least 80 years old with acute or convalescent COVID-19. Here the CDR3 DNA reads TGTGCCAGCAGCAATGGCCTTACCGCAAACTATGGCTACACCTTC. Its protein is CASSNGLTANYGYTF.